The rows below give T cell receptor beta chains drawn from one sample of a study of human T cells and chemical hapten exposure. TCRdb ran MiXCR on the RACE reads and lists one entry per CDR3 protein. The profile covers about 84,000 distinct CDR3 sequences, with roughly a tenth appearing a single time and 4% to 5.5% taken by the ten largest. Specimen: whole blood, collected in connection with sensitization to the hapten diphenylcyclopropenone (DPC). These receptor sequences come from a woman in her fifties or sixties with alopecia areata. Some clones in this sample may be carry-over from other donors' samples. Both conserved end residues are part of each CDR3. The D gene is left open where the match is weak. A row's size may be missing; if present it is once, few, many or a size class.

. . TRBJ2-2 TRBV29-1 CSVEQGSNTGELFF TGCAGCGTAGAACAGGGTTCGAACACCGGGGAGCTGTTTTTT
many TRBD2 TRBJ2-1 TRBV5-4 CASSHPLLAGYNEQFF TGTGCCAGCAGCCACCCCCTACTAGCGGGTTACAATGAGCAGTTCTTC
many TRBD2 TRBJ2-2 TRBV28 CASSLFRGLGFAGELFF TGTGCCAGCAGTTTATTTAGGGGACTAGGGTTCGCCGGGGAGCTGTTTTTT
few TRBD2 TRBJ2-2 TRBV20-1 CSARDYLAGAVGELFF TGCAGTGCTAGAGACTACCTAGCGGGAGCGGTCGGGGAGCTGTTTTTT
. . TRBJ1-4 TRBV2 CASRGGAYEKLFF TGTGCCAGCAGAGGAGGGGCGTATGAAAAACTGTTTTTT
. TRBD1 TRBJ2-1 TRBV20-1 CSARDPGQGGNEQFF TGCAGTGCTAGAGACCCAGGACAGGGAGGCAATGAGCAGTTCTTC
many . TRBJ1-5 TRBV29-1 CSVGSTDQPQHF TGCAGCGTCGGGAGTACCGATCAGCCCCAGCATTTT
. . TRBJ2-1 TRBV29-1 CSERSGGTEQFF TGCAGTGAACGGAGTGGAGGGACTGAGCAGTTCTTC
. TRBD2 TRBJ2-2 TRBV20-1 CSAEGDGTRGTGELFF TGCAGTGCTGAGGGGGATGGGACTAGGGGCACCGGGGAGCTGTTTTTT
many TRBD1 TRBJ1-1 TRBV7-9 CASITPGTGNDAEAFF TGTGCCAGCATTACCCCCGGGACAGGGAATGACGCGGAAGCTTTCTTT
many . TRBJ1-5 TRBV20-1 CSARDSGRNQPQHF TGCAGTGCTAGAGATTCAGGGCGCAATCAGCCCCAGCATTTT
many . TRBJ2-1 TRBV30 CAWSVPSESSYNEQFF TGTGCCTGGAGTGTACCCAGCGAGAGCTCCTACAATGAGCAGTTCTTC
many . TRBJ2-3 TRBV6-6 CASRLARNTDTQYF TGTGCCAGCAGGCTAGCGAGGAACACAGATACGCAGTATTTT
. . TRBJ1-1 TRBV29-1 CSVANTEAFF TGCAGCGTTGCGAACACTGAAGCTTTCTTT
. TRBD2 TRBJ2-1 TRBV9 CASSGTSGSTNEQFF TGTGCCAGCAGTGGAACTAGCGGGAGCACCAATGAGCAGTTCTTC
many . TRBJ2-3 TRBV18 CASSPVGVSTDTQYF TGTGCCAGCTCACCGGTCGGAGTGAGCACAGATACGCAGTATTTT
many TRBD2 TRBJ2-3 TRBV7-9 CASRISGGVNTQYF TGTGCCAGCCGAATTAGCGGGGGAGTCAATACGCAGTATTTT
many . TRBJ1-6 TRBV7-2 CASSLGSTYNSPLHF TGTGCCAGCAGCTTGGGCAGTACCTATAATTCACCCCTCCACTTT
many . TRBJ2-2 TRBV3-1 CASSQDPFRIVITGELFF TGTGCCAGCAGCCAAGATCCGTTCCGCATCGTCATCACCGGGGAGCTGTTTTTT
. . TRBJ2-1 TRBV20-1 CSALSREQFF TGCAGTGCTCTTTCGCGTGAGCAGTTCTTC
many . TRBJ1-3 TRBV7-2 CASSLALGSSGNTIYF TGTGCCAGCAGCTTAGCGCTGGGGAGCTCTGGAAACACCATATATTTT
many TRBD1 TRBJ1-2 TRBV6-1 CASSEGLGGQGLGYTF TGTGCCAGCAGTGAAGGTCTTGGGGGACAGGGGCTTGGCTACACCTTC
many . TRBJ2-7 TRBV3-1 CASSQDPFSSLIYEQYF TGTGCCAGCAGCCAAGACCCCTTCAGTAGCCTGATCTACGAGCAGTACTTC
few . TRBJ2-7 TRBV7-2 CASSPQRIPYEQYF TGTGCCAGCAGCCCTCAGAGGATTCCCTACGAGCAGTACTTC
many TRBD1 TRBJ1-2 TRBV10-3 CAISQTSTGGNYGYTF TGTGCCATCAGCCAGACTTCCACAGGGGGTAACTATGGCTACACCTTC
many TRBD2 TRBJ2-7 TRBV28 CAASPYPSGGGYEQYF TGTGCCGCCTCTCCTTACCCGTCGGGAGGGGGCTACGAGCAGTACTTC
many . TRBJ2-1 TRBV20-1 CSATLPPFNEQFF TGCAGTGCTACACTTCCTCCTTTCAATGAGCAGTTCTTC
many TRBD1 TRBJ1-1 TRBV29-1 CSEGARDKAFF TGCAGCGAGGGGGCCCGGGACAAAGCTTTCTTT
many . TRBJ2-2 TRBV12-3/TRBV12-4 CASSLGGSSTGELFF TGTGCCAGCAGTTTAGGAGGGTCGAGCACCGGGGAGCTGTTTTTT
few TRBD2 TRBJ2-2 TRBV12-3/TRBV12-4 CASSNGLAGLPGELFF TGTGCCAGCAGCAACGGACTAGCGGGACTCCCCGGGGAGCTGTTTTTT
. TRBD2 TRBJ2-1 TRBV27 CASSLLAGGNNEQFF TGTGCCAGCAGTTTATTAGCGGGAGGTAACAATGAGCAGTTCTTC